This TCR beta chain was obtained from a study of blood T cell repertoires in COVID-19. CDR3 length equals 14 residues. The V and J ends lost 3 bases and 7 bases respectively, with 15 bases between them. Germline CDR1 and CDR2: SGDLS and YYNGEE. Original handling: Reference gene primer amplification gave nucleated cell count estimates. The method was immunoSEQ multiplex PCR; TCRdb's version includes in-frame clones alone and lacks a portion of them. V and J calls and clone size are given by that table; D and trimming were obtained from the DNA. The sample holds around 140,000 clones, 88% seen once. The clonotype comes from a man in his 70s with acute or convalescent COVID-19. Sequences were obtained from peripheral blood. V gene TRBV9 combines with J gene TRBJ2-3, with a tentative D call TRBD2 (6 bases). CDR3 DNA sequence: TGTGCCAGCAGCGCCGGGACTGATACAAATACGCAGTATTTT. Residues: CASSAGTDTNTQYF.